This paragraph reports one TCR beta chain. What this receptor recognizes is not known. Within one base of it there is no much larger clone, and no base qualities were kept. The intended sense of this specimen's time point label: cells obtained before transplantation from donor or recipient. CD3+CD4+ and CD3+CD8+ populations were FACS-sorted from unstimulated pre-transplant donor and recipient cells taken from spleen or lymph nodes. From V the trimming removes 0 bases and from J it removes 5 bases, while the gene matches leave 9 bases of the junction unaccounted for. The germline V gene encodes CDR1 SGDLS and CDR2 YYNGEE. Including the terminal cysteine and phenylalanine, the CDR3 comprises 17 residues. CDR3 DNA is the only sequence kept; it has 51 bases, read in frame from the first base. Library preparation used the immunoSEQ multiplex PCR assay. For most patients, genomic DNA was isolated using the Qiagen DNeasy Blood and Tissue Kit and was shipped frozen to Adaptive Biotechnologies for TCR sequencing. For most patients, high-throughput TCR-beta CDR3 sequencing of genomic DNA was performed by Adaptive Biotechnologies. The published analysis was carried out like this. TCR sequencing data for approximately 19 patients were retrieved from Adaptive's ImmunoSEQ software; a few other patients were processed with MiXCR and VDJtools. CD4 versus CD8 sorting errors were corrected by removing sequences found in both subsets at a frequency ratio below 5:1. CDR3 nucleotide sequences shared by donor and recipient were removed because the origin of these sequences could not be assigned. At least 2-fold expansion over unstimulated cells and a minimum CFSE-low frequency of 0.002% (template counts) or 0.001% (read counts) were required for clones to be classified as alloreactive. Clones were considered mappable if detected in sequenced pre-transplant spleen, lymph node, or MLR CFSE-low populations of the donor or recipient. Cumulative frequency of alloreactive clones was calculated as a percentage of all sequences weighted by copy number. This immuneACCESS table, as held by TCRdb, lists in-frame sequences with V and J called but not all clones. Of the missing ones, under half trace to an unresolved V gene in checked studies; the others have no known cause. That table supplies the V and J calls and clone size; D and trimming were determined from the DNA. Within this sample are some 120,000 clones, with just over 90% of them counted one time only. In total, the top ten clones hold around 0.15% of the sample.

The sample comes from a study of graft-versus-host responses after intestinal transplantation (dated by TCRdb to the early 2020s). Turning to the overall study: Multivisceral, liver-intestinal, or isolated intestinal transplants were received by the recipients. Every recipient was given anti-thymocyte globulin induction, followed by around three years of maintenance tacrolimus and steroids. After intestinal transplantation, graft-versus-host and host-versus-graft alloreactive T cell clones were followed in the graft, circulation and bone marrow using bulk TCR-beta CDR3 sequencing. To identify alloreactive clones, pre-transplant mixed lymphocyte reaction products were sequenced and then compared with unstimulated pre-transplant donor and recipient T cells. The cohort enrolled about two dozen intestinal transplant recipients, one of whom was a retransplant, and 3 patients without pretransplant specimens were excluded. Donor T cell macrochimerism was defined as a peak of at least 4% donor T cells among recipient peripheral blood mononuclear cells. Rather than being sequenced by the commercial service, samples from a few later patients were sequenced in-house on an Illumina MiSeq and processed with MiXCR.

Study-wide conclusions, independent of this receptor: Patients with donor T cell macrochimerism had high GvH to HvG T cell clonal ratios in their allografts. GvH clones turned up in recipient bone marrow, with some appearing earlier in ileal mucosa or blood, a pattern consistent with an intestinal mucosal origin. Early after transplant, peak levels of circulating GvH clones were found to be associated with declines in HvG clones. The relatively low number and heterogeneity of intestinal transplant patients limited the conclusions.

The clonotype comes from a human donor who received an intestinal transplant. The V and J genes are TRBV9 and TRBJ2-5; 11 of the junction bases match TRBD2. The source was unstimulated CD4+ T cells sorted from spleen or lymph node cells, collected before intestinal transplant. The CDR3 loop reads CASSVASGGTWGETQYF. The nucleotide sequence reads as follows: TGTGCCAGCAGCGTAGCTAGCGGGGGGACCTGGGGGGAGACCCAGTACTTC.